This T cell receptor (beta chain) was captured by sequencing in a study of T cell repertoires in aging, cancer and after chemotherapy. General study findings and limits: These repertoire data do not allow conclusions about immunological memory after chemotherapy. Loss of evenness, beyond lost richness, contributed to age-related TCR diversity decline in cancer patients.

Note on this clonotype: Its specificity is not known. A much bigger clone sits one base away, suggesting this may be a read error.

Germline trimming cut 4 bases from V and 3 bases from J; bases unmatched to any gene: 10. The CDR3 length is 15 residues. In germline, CDR1 is SGHDT, CDR2 YYEEEE. TCR beta rearrangements were amplified from peripheral blood genomic DNA. Rearranged V-D-J TRB sequences were amplified with a mixed TRB-A/B primer pool. One entry per CDR3 protein results from TCRdb running MiXCR on the multiplex PCR reads. The sample includes about 1,200 distinct CDR3 sequences, more than 20% of them seen just once. Material for sequencing was blood. This TCR came from a human donor with a solid tumor. The gene calls are TRBV5-6 and TRBJ2-7; 7 bases fit TRBD2. CDR3 DNA sequence: TGTGCCAGCAGCACCGGACTAGAGGGAGACTACGAGCAGTACTTC. Translated: CASSTGLEGDYEQYF.